The 5 T cell receptor beta chains below were found in one sample sequenced in a study of shared clonotypes between healthy human individuals. The method was immunoSEQ multiplex PCR; TCRdb's version includes in-frame clones alone and lacks a portion of them. The data show around 1.1 million clones, about 84% seen once. Sequences were obtained from memory CD4+ T cells from PBMCs. Subset specified: CD45RA-negative fraction. These TCRs come from a man younger than 35 in good health. Some clones in this sample may be carry-over from other donors' samples.

The chain links TRBV5-1 to TRBJ2-3, with unresolved D. The V gene's germline CDR1 is SGHRS and CDR2 YFSETQ. This CDR3 has 15 residues. V was trimmed by 1 base and J by 0 bases, leaving 9 bases between them. The CDR3 bases are TGCGCCAGCAGCTTGAGAACGGATAGCACAGATACGCAGTATTTT. Residues: CASSLRTDSTDTQYF.

J is TRBJ2-5 and V is TRBV5-4; the match to TRBD1 covers 11 bases. The CDR3 is 16 residues long. Germline values: CDR1 SGHNT, CDR2 YYREEE (reference sequence). V lost 1 base to trimming and J lost 4 bases; unmatched junction nucleotides: 6. CDR3 sequence reads: CASSLRTGGTGETQYF. The DNA for the CDR3 is TGTGCCAGCAGCTTGAGGACAGGGGGCACTGGAGAGACCCAGTACTTC.

V is TRBV2 and J is TRBJ2-2, with 8 bases that match TRBD2. Losses at the gene ends were 4 bases for V and 0 bases for J; bases not matched to a gene: 4. The CDR3 is 16 residues long. CDR1 is SNHLY, CDR2 FYNNEI, per germline. CDR3 region: CASSGEGLANTGELFF. The CDR3 bases are TGTGCCAGCAGTGGCGAGGGACTAGCGAACACCGGGGAGCTGTTTTTT.

As for this clone: Other DNA sequences from this sample encode an identical CDR3 as well. This chain uses TRBV28 with TRBJ2-7; D is ambiguous. V was clipped by 2 bases and J by 3 bases, with 8 bases between them. CDR1 is MDHEN and CDR2 is SYDVKM in the germline V gene. The CDR3 contains 13 residues. The CDR3 DNA reads as TGTGCCAGCAGTTTAGGTGGTAGCTACGAGCAGTACTTC. Residues: CASSLGGSYEQYF.

The chain combines TRBV5-8 with TRBJ2-7; perhaps TRBD2 as D (6 bases). V lost 0 bases, J lost 3 bases, and 10 bases lay in between. CDR1 is SGHTS and CDR2 is YDEGEE in the germline V gene. The CDR3 consists of 14 residues. CDR3 DNA: TGTGCCAGCAGCTTGGGGCCGGGGGACTACGAGCAGTACTTC. It encodes CASSLGPGDYEQYF.